These T cell receptor beta chains were read from a single sample in a study of memory CD4+ T cells and cytomegalovirus serostatus. The data were produced by immunoSEQ multiplex PCR, yet TCRdb's version contains in-frame clones alone and is incomplete. The table has tens of thousands of clones, 81% seen once. The sequenced sample was memory CD4+ T cells from blood. These receptors all come from an adult in good health and CMV-seronegative. CDR3s include the opening cysteine and the closing phenylalanine or tryptophan. For some rows the clone size is stated as once, few or many, or as a class when expanded; others skip it.

clone size	V gene	J gene	CDR3 length	CDR3 protein
once	TRBV9	TRBJ1-2	13	CASSVDGTYGYTF
-	TRBV27	TRBJ2-7	13	CASSWDSNYEQYF
-	TRBV28	TRBJ1-6	17	CASRPAQGGRSNSPLHF
-	TRBV5-5	TRBJ1-1	12	CASSLDHLGAFF
-	TRBV27	TRBJ1-1	16	CASSSDRLGLNTEAFF
-	TRBV5-4	TRBJ2-1	16	CASSPARGSSYNEQFF
-	TRBV11-1	TRBJ2-6	13	CASSFTGANVLTF
-	TRBV4-3	TRBJ1-3	17	CASSQDILEQTGNTIYF
-	TRBV11-3	TRBJ2-1	12	CASSQYYNEQFF
-	TRBV7-6	TRBJ2-5	14	CASSYQASQETQYF
once	TRBV14	TRBJ1-2	18	CASSQYQGLNRDFYGYTF
few	TRBV7-2	TRBJ1-5	14	CASSPRTGGQPQHF
-	TRBV14	TRBJ2-7	15	CASSSGLRLPYEQYF
few	TRBV7-8	TRBJ2-1	15	CASSLARAGGNEQFF
once	TRBV10-3	TRBJ2-3	13	CAISESGEDTQYF
-	TRBV6-5	TRBJ1-3	15	CASSLGRFSGNTIYF
-	TRBV6-5	TRBJ1-2	15	CASSTAAFRTGGYTF